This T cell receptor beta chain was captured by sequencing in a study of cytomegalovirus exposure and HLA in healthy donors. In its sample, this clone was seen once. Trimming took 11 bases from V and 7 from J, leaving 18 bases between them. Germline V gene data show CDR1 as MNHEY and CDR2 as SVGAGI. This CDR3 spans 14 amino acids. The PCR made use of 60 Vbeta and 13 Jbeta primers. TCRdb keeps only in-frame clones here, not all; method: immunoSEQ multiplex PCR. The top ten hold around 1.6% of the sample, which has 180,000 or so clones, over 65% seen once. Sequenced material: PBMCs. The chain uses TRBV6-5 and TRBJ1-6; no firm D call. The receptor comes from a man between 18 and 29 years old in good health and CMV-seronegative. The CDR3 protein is CAAVQDIDNSPLHF. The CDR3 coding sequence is TGTGCCGCCGTCCAGGATATAGACAATTCACCCCTCCACTTT.